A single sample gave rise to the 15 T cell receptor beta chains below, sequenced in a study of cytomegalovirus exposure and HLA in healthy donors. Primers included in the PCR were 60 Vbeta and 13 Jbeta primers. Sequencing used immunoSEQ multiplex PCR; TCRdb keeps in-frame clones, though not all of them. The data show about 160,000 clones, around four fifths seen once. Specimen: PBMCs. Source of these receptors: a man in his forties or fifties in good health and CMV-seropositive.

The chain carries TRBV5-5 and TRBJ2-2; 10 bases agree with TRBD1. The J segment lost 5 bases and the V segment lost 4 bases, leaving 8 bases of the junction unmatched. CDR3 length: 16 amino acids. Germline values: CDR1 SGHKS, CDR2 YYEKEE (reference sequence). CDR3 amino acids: CASSGWDRGRTGELFF. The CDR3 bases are TGTGCCAGCAGCGGATGGGACAGGGGACGGACCGGGGAGCTGTTTTTT.

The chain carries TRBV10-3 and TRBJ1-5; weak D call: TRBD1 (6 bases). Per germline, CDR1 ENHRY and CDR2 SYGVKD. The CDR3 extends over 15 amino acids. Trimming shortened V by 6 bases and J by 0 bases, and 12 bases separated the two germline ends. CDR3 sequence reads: CAISRDKNSNQPQHF. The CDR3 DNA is TGTGCCATCAGCCGGGACAAAAATAGCAATCAGCCCCAGCATTTT.

CDR3 amino acids: CASSFGGRNSPLHF. The CDR3 coding sequence is TGTGCCAGCAGTTTCGGGGGGAGAAATTCACCCCTCCACTTT. The V gene is TRBV5-5, the J gene TRBJ1-6; the D gene is possibly TRBD1 (5 bases). CDR3 length: 14 amino acids. Trimming stripped 5 bases from V and 7 bases from J, with 13 bases between. Germline assignment: CDR1 SGHKS and CDR2 YYEKEE (reference sequence).

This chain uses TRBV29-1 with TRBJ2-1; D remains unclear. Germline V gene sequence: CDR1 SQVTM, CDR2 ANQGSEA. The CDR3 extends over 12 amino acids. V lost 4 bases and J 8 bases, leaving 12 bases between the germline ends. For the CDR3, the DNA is TGCAGCGTTGCTGCTACGCTGGATGAGCAGTTCTTC. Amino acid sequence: CSVAATLDEQFF.

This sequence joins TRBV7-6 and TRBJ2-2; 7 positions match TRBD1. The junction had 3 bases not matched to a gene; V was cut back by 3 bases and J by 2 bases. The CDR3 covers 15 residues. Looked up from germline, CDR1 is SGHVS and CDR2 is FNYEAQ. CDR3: CASSFTGANTGELFF. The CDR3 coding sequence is TGTGCCAGCAGCTTTACAGGGGCAAACACCGGGGAGCTGTTTTTT.

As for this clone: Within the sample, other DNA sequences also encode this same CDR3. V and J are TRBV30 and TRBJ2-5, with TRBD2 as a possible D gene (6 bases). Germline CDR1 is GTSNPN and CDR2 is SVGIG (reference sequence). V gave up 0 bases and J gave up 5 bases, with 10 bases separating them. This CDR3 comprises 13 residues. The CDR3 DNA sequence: TGTGCCTGGAGTGTCGGGGGATTGGAGACCCAGTACTTC. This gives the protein CAWSVGGLETQYF.

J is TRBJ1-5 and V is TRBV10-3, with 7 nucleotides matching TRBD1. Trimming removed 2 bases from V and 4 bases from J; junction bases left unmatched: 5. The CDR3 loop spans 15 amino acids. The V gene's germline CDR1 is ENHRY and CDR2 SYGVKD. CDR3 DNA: TGTGCCATCAGTGAGGGGACAGCAGTTAATCAGCCCCAGCATTTT. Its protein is CAISEGTAVNQPQHF.

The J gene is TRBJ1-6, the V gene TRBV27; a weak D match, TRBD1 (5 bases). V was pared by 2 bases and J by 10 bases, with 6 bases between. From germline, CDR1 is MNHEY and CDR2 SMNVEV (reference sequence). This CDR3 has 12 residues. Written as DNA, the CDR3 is TGTGCCAGCAGTTTAGGGGCGTCACCCCTCCACTTT. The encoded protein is CASSLGASPLHF.

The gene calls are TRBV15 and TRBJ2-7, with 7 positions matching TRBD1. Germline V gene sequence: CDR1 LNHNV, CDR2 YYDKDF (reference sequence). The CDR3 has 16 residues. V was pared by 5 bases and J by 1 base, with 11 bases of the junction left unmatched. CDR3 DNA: TGTGCCACCAGCGAGGTAACGACAGGGCTGTCCTACGAGCAGTACTTC. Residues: CATSEVTTGLSYEQYF.

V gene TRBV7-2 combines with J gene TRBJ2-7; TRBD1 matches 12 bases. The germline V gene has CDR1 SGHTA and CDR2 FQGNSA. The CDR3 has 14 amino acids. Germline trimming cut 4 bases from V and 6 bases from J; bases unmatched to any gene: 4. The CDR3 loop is CASSWDRGRFEQYF. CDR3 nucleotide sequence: TGTGCCAGCAGCTGGGACAGGGGGCGATTCGAGCAGTACTTC.

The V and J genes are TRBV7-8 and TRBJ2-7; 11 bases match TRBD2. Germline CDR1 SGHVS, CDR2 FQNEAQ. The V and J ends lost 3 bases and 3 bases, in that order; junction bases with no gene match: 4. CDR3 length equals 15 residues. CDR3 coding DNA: TGTGCCAGCAGCTTGACTAGCGGGAAATACTACGAGCAGTACTTC. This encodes CASSLTSGKYYEQYF.

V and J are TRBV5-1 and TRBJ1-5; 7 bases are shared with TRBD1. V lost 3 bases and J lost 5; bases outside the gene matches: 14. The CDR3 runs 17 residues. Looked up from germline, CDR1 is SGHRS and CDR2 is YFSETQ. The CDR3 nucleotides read TGCGCCAGCAGCTCGGAACCCGGGACAGATCCCCATCAGCCCCAGCATTTT. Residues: CASSSEPGTDPHQPQHF.

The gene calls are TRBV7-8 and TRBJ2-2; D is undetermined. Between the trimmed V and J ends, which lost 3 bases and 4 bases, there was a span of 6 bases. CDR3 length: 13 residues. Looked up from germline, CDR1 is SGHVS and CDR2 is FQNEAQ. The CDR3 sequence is CASSFSVTGELFF. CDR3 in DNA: TGTGCCAGCAGCTTTTCGGTCACCGGGGAGCTGTTTTTT.

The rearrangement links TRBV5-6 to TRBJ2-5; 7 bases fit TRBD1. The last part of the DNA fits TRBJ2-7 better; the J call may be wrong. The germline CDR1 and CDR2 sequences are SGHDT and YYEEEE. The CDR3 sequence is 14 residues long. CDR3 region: CASSWGTVSYEQYF. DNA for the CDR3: TGTGCCAGCAGCTGGGGGACAGTCTCCTACGAGCAGTACTTC.

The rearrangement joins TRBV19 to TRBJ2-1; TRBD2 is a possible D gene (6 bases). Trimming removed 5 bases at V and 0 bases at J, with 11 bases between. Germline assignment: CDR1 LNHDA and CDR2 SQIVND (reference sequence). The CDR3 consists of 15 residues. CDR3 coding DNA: TGTGCCAGTAGTCCTAGCGCGAGCTCCTACAATGAGCAGTTCTTC. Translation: CASSPSASSYNEQFF.